This T cell receptor beta chain was recorded in a study of T cell clones after liver transplantation. As for the study in general: TCRbeta sequencing after a pre-transplant mixed lymphocyte reaction identified graft-donor-reactive clones, later tracked in post-transplant blood. Pre-transplant mixed lymphocyte reactions yielded third-party-reactive TCRbeta sequences as comparators for graft-donor-reactive sequences.

The repertoire was sequenced with immunoSEQ multiplex PCR; TCRdb's copy has only in-frame clones and lacks some. The sample lists some 2,200 clones; about a fifth were seen once. Germline CDR1 MNHEY, CDR2 SMNVEV (reference sequence). Trimming cost V 7 bases and J 1 base, with 18 bases left between them. The CDR3 runs 16 residues. Alloreactive TCRbeta sequences came from sequencing proliferating CFSE-low cells in the MLR. Pre-transplant recipient cells responded to graft donor PBMCs, splenocytes, lymph-node cells, or third-party PBMCs. In its sample, this clone ranks as medium-sized. Its antigen is as yet unknown. Study-wide points: Compared with third party-reactive sequences, donor-reactive ones declined more, independent of withdrawal success.

This TCR derives from a human patient who received a liver transplant. The graft donor may be the source of some T cells. The J gene is TRBJ2-3, the V gene TRBV27; D uncertain. Sequenced sample: CD8+ T cells from cultured PBMCs. DNA of the CDR3: TGTGCCAGCACTATCTACTGGGGTGTTGGCACAGATACGCAGTATTTT. As protein: CASTIYWGVGTDTQYF.